This T cell receptor beta chain was sequenced during a study of long-term antiretroviral therapy in people with HIV (dated 2022 in TCRdb). At the level of the whole study: The earliest samples were collected approximately a decade before the 2015 WHO recommendation for immediate ART, a period when ART was typically delayed until CD4 counts fell. This retrospective serial study examined whether starting ART and sustained HIV suppression were associated with changes in the composition and diversity of the TRB repertoire in peripheral blood. A total of 192 cryopreserved PBMC samples were contributed to the cohort by 30 adults with confirmed HIV infection, with samples collected serially over a mean of approximately six years (range 1-12). Among the 30 or so participants with HIV, about a dozen were female. No cross-contamination during QIAcube processing was shown when test extractions of a monoclonal T-cell line were performed alongside 30 to 40 polyclonal samples.

To note about this clone: Its antigen specificity is not known. Base qualities were left out, and no much larger clone turns up one base away.

Inclusive of the bounding cysteine and phenylalanine, the CDR3 is 12 residues long. The CDR3 DNA has 36 bases and is translated from base 1. In the germline V gene, CDR1 corresponds to SQVTM and CDR2 to ANQGSEA. Trimming takes 5 bases off V and 5 bases off J; junction bases not matched to a gene: 3. Inclusion was restricted to participants for whom at least one PBMC sample before ART initiation and at least two post-ART samples were available. Every participant with HIV received treatment in the United States of America. Before DNA extraction, cryopreserved samples containing about 0.95-10 million PBMC were thawed and washed. At the time of the earliest PBMC sample, participants with HIV were aged between about 23 and 54 years. PBMC samples were contributed by each participant from 1-4 timepoints before ART initiation and 2-8 timepoints after ART initiation, with a median of 7 samples. Serial HIV viral load, CD4+ T-cell count, ART history and demographic data were obtained for every participant. Using a Qiagen kit on a QIAcube, genomic DNA was extracted from unsorted PBMC, with samples processed in batches of 12.

The immunoSEQ hsTCRB v3.0 assay was used at survey level resolution to sequence the TRB variable region. The target sequencing depth for TRB was roughly 40,000-55,000 T-cell genomes per sample. Pooled TRB libraries were sequenced on an Illumina MiSeq with a v3 150-cycle kit. In the source study's methods: Repertoire analysis was run in R within a reproducible Nextflow workflow that covered QC, data transformation and analysis. LymphoSeq2, an R package for AIRR-Seq data exploration, was used to implement custom analyses. A few samples yielding fewer than 5000 total TRB sequences were excluded, leaving 188 analyzed HIV repertoires. Of the roughly 180 retained HIV repertoires, almost 60 were collected before and more than 120 after ART initiation. Each repertoire was downsampled to 5000 TRB nucleotide sequences, and summary statistics were averaged across 100 downsampling iterations. The analysis kept only TRB sequences whose CDR3 regions were at least seven amino acids long. Two measures captured diversity: a Shannon entropy-derived clonality score and the Gini coefficient. Repertoire networks linked the top 5000 CDR3 amino acid sequences whenever two sequences differed by an edit distance of one. For TRB CDR3 amino acid sequences, GLIPH2 was used to predict antigen specificity groups and MHC restriction. To flag known associations with CMV, EBV, HIV or tissue antigens, CDR3 amino acid sequences were compared against VDJdb and McPAS-TCR. Pre-ART, post-ART and control groups were compared with Wilcoxon signed-rank tests and Holm-Bonferroni correction. TCRdb mirrors the immuneACCESS table, restricted to in-frame sequences. Some clones are absent from its copies; in checked studies, under half trace to an unresolved V gene, and the reason for the others is unknown. V and J calls and clone size are copied from that table; D and trimming were computed from the DNA. The table for this sample lists about 36,000 clones; 80% of them were counted only once. The top ten hold 5.8% of the sample.

Broad study findings and their caveats: Because PBMC availability was limited, only the TCR beta chain was sequenced, with no alpha chain pairing. Expanded TRB clones identified before ART initiation dominated the repertoire across all time points, though the dominance fluctuated and decreased in many PLHIV after ART. Starting ART was linked to a significant rise in TRB diversity, yet even after long-term ART the diversity remained significantly lower than in transplant donor controls. The samples span the years 2004 to 2017, and the ART regimens used may be less effective than current regimens. Inferences about post-ART repertoire changes are limited because no data were available on ART adherence, viral resistance or therapy changes. HIV repertoires had narrower CDR3 length ranges than controls, and the network structure suggested an antigen-experienced repertoire that shifted only slightly toward naive after ART. Because pre-ART samples had limited cell numbers, profiling was done on unsorted PBMC rather than on sorted CD4+ and CD8+ T cells.

The chain is encoded by TRBV29-1 joined to TRBJ2-5; a stretch of 9 junction bases matches TRBD1. This clonotype was sampled from a young man with HIV. Sample: unsorted PBMCs, taken 3.4 years after starting antiretroviral therapy. The sequenced DNA: TGCAGCGTTTCGGACAGGGGTGAGACCCAGTACTTC. Translation gives CSVSDRGETQYF.